This TCR beta chain stems from a study of blood T cell repertoires in COVID-19 (dated by TCRdb to the early 2020s). In terms of the full investigation: The collaborator samples originated in the United States, Italy and Spain and spanned the acute and convalescent phases of COVID-19. The material from the prospective study consisted of cDNA or gDNA derived from T cells, B-cell-depleted T cells, or PBMCs. Subjects who had been exposed to COVID-19, were actively infected with it, or had recovered from it provided the deeply sampled blood TCRbeta repertoires that made up the dataset. A freely available public database, intended as a resource for researchers studying the immune response to SARS-CoV-2, is where the repertoires were released. The samples were drawn from the first 160 participants of the ongoing ImmuneRACE study and from over 950 subjects provided by 6 global collaborators. The sample metadata nearly always contained a de-identified subject ID, COVID-19 status, age in years and sex. Where available, HLA class I and class II types were taken from metadata supplied by the sample provider and were not determined by assay-based typing.

Whole blood was collected in K2EDTA tubes by collaborating institutions according to the institutions' own protocols. For TCRbeta analysis, collaborators shipped samples in one of three forms: frozen whole blood, isolated PBMCs, or DNA extracted from either of those sample types. TCRbeta CDR3 regions were amplified from genomic DNA by means of the immunoSEQ Assay, a bias-controlled multiplex PCR. The study's processing was this. The number of nucleated cells in each sample was estimated from the amplification of reference gene primers within the assay. Sequence reads were collapsed and filtered to measure the absolute abundance of every unique TCRbeta CDR3 rearrangement. For each sample, productive Simpson clonality was calculated by taking the square root of Simpson's diversity index across productive rearrangements. What TCRdb holds here is the immuneACCESS table cut down to in-frame rearrangements. Part of the clones is not present; checked against another copy, under half of the missing clones reflect an unresolved V gene, and the others are unexplained. That table furnishes V, J and clone size, whereas the DNA furnished D and trimming. The sample data list fewer than 70,000 clones, and around 83% of these were observed just once. 9% to 10% of the sample comes from the top ten.

CDR1 and CDR2 are read off the germline V gene as SGHVS and FQNEAQ. Compared with germline, V lacks 5 bases and J lacks 5 bases; bases without a gene match: 5. The CDR3 runs 13 amino acids, cysteine and phenylalanine included. Only the CDR3 region is kept as DNA, spanning 39 bases read in frame from base 1. As for this clone: This receptor's antigen is unknown. Per-nucleotide qualities are absent, and no much larger clonotype sits a single base away.

On the study overall, not on this receptor specifically: How much clinical and demographic metadata was included differed by source and by participant, and the metadata was provided uncurated.

Input material: peripheral blood. The receptor was isolated from an elderly woman with acute or convalescent COVID-19. The V and J segments used are TRBV7-8 and TRBJ2-5, and 7 bases in between align with TRBD2. The sequenced DNA is TGTGCCAGCAGCGGCGGGGGTGGCGAGACCCAGTACTTC. This codes for CASSGGGGETQYF.